This T cell receptor beta chain was captured by sequencing in a study of cytomegalovirus exposure and HLA in healthy donors. The study ran its PCR with 60 Vbeta and 13 Jbeta primers. Only in-frame clones appear in the TCRdb table, and some are missing; sequencing was by immunoSEQ multiplex PCR. Among approximately 120,000 clones listed, 69% were seen once. General study results and limits: In a later analysis, at a false discovery rate of 0.05, 16,951 TCR beta sequences matched HLA alleles. The authors later linked a missense DCLRE1C variant to TCR beta V- and J-gene trimming.

With respect to this clone: The target antigen is unknown.

The clonotype originates from a woman aged 65 to 85 in good health and CMV-seropositive. Source material: PBMCs.

The DNA for the CDR3 is TGCGCCAGCAGCCAAGGGGACAGGGGAGACTGGGAGACCCAGTACTTC. It specifies CASSQGDRGDWETQYF. The chain links TRBV4-3 to TRBJ2-5, with 10 bases lining up with TRBD1. The trim removed 1 base at V and 5 bases at J, leaving 7 bases unmatched. Germline loops: CDR1 LGHNA, CDR2 YSLEER. CDR3 length: 16 amino acids.